A single sample is the source of the 4 T cell receptor beta chains below, sequenced in a study of cytomegalovirus exposure and HLA in healthy donors. PCR involved 60 Vbeta and 13 Jbeta primers. Data came from immunoSEQ multiplex PCR; TCRdb stores just in-frame clones and leaves some out. Of 55,000 to 80,000 clones in the sample, about 70% were seen once. Material: PBMCs. The origin of the receptors is a woman aged 25-40 years in good health and CMV-seronegative.

The chain carries TRBV9 and TRBJ2-2; 7 bases align to TRBD1. The ends lost 0 bases at V and 4 bases at J; junction bases unmatched: 3. In germline, CDR1 is SGDLS, CDR2 YYNGEE. The CDR3 spans 15 residues. The CDR3 nucleotides read TGTGCCAGCAGCGTAGTGGGACAGAGCACCGGGGAGCTGTTTTTT. Translated, it gives CASSVVGQSTGELFF.

Details on this clone: The same CDR3 can be traced to other DNA sequences in this sample. The chain combines TRBV5-6 with TRBJ2-7; tentative D call: TRBD2 (6 bases). The V gene lost 4 bases and the J gene lost 7 bases, with 21 bases spanning the gap. The germline V gene encodes CDR1 SGHDT and CDR2 YYEEEE. The CDR3 has 15 amino acids. The CDR3 loop reads CASSPPDNSRGEQYF. In DNA form, the CDR3 reads TGTGCCAGCAGCCCCCCCGACAACTCTCGGGGGGAGCAGTACTTC.

This chain links TRBV28 with TRBJ1-1; D gene ambiguous. V was trimmed by 7 bases and J by 1 base, leaving 13 bases between them. This CDR3 is built from 14 residues. CDR1 is MDHEN and CDR2 is SYDVKM in the germline V gene. This chain's CDR3 is CASNQDGGNTEAFF. The CDR3 region has the DNA TGTGCCAGCAATCAGGACGGAGGGAACACTGAAGCTTTCTTT.

The CDR3 reads CASSVEGTDTQYF. CDR3 DNA: TGTGCCAGCAGCGTCGAGGGTACAGATACGCAGTATTTT. This rearrangement joins TRBV9 to TRBJ2-3; tentatively, D is TRBD2 (5 bases). Germline V lookup: CDR1 SGDLS, CDR2 YYNGEE. CDR3 length: 13 residues. The ends were cut back, 2 bases at V and 3 bases at J, with 7 bases in the middle.